This TCR beta chain came from a study of T cell responses to AZD1222 COVID-19 vaccine. Germline V CDR1 and CDR2: MNHEY, SVGAGI. The ends were cut back, 11 bases at V and 7 bases at J, with 20 bases in the middle. The CDR3 spans 14 residues. Sequencing used immunoSEQ multiplex PCR; TCRdb keeps in-frame clones, though not all of them. The sample carries approximately 110,000 clones, 89% recorded once. Sequencing was performed on peripheral blood, taken on day 0 of AZD1222 vaccination. The source is an adult in good health. V usage is TRBV6-5 and J usage is TRBJ1-4; tentatively, D is TRBD1 (5 bases). The CDR3 DNA sequence: TGTGCCGTTATGGGTGCGGGGCGGGGTGAAAAACTGTTTTTT. This encodes CAVMGAGRGEKLFF.